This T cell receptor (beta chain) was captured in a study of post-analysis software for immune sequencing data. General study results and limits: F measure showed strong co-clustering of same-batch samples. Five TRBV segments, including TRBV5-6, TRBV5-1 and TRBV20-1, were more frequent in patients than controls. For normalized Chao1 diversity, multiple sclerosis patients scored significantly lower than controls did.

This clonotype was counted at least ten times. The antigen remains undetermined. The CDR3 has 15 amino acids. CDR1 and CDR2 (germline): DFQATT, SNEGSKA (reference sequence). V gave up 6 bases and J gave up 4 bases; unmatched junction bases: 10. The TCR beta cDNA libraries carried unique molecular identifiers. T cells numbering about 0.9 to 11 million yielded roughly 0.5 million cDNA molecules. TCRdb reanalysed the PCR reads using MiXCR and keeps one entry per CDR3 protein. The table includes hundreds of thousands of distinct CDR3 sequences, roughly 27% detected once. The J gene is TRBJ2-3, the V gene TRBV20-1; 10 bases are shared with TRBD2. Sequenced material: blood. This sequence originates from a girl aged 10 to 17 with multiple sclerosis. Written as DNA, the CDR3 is TGCAGTGCCCAAGCGGGAGGGCCGGTAGCAGATACGCAGTATTTT. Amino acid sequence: CSAQAGGPVADTQYF.